The following is a T cell receptor beta chain sequence with its context. What it binds is not known. Arm-PCR of CDR3 regions with iRepertoire HTBI primers generated TCR beta libraries. Each CDR3 protein is one row after TCRdb ran MiXCR on the multiplex PCR reads. This table has hundreds of thousands of distinct CDR3 sequences, 15% to 20% appearing once. V lost 1 base and J lost 2, with 10 bases in between. In germline, CDR1 is SGHKS, CDR2 YYEKEE (reference sequence). This CDR3 contains 14 residues. The sample is drawn from a study of regulatory T cells in long-lasting Graves disease. Study-level information: The study enrolled newly diagnosed Graves' patients on antithyroid drugs under 3 months.

Study-level findings and limits: Gene preferences differed: TRBV28, TRBJ1-2, TRBJ2-5 in persistent cases.

Specified time point: newly diagnosed GD, antithyroid drugs for less than 3 months. With RNA extracted from PBMCs as input, the TCR library was made. The sample was also linked to a second study, of T cells in Graves' hyperthyroidism and ophthalmopathy.

The sample was peripheral blood mononuclear cells (PBMCs), taken at new diagnosis, from a patient treated with antithyroid drugs. This sequence originates from a young man with Graves disease. The rearrangement uses TRBV5-5 and TRBJ2-7; no clear D gene. CDR3 region: CASSLYLGTYEQYF. The CDR3 DNA sequence: TGTGCCAGCAGCTTGTATCTGGGTACCTACGAGCAGTACTTC.